This TCR beta chain was recovered during a study of blood T cell repertoires in COVID-19. TCRdb's copy holds only in-frame clones and misses some; the assay was immunoSEQ multiplex PCR. This sample has roughly 190,000 clones, with approximately 84% found just once. The germline V gene has CDR1 KGHDR and CDR2 SFDVKD. The CDR3 consists of 21 residues. Trimming cost V 4 bases and J 4 bases; bases outside gene matches: 18. The gene calls are TRBV24-1 and TRBJ2-2; TRBD1 matches 12 bases. This clonotype originated in a woman in her 70s with active or convalescent COVID-19. The material sequenced was peripheral blood. The CDR3 nucleotides are TGTGCCACCAGTGACCCCCGGCCCGGGACAGGGGGCGCTCGGGTCACCGGGGAGCTGTTTTTT. Its translation is CATSDPRPGTGGARVTGELFF.